These T cell receptor beta chains were read from a single sample in a study of patients and donors after allogeneic stem cell transplantation. MiXCR, run by TCRdb on the RT-PCR reads, gives a single entry per CDR3 protein. The data contain tens of thousands of distinct CDR3 sequences, under 50% of them seen just once; the ten biggest clones take up around 60%. Material for sequencing was blood, either unsorted or a sorted T cell fraction (not recorded which). The receptors stem from a human donor who was either an allogeneic HSCT recipient or a stem cell or donor lymphocyte infusion donor (not recorded which). It is not recorded whose cells these are; they may come from a transplant donor. Each CDR3 is given with its conserved first and last residue. Fields, in order: J gene, D gene, clone size, V gene, CDR3 protein, CDR3 DNA. D genes are given only for firm matches. Rows may omit the clone size; those that give it use once, few, many or a size class.

J: TRBJ1-4
D: NA
size: NA
V: TRBV4-3
CDR3: CASSQDWQDGKQKLFF
DNA: TGCGCCAGCAGCCAAGATTGGCAGGACGGAAAGCAGAAACTGTTTTTT

J: TRBJ1-1
D: TRBD1
size: NA
V: TRBV4-1
CDR3: CASSQEDRVVGADTEAFF
DNA: TGCGCCAGCAGCCAGGAAGACAGGGTGGTTGGAGCGGACACTGAAGCTTTCTTT

J: TRBJ1-1
D: NA
size: NA
V: TRBV7-8
CDR3: CASSPTSPRVEAFF
DNA: TGTGCCAGCAGCCCTACCTCACCAAGGGTGGAGGCTTTCTTT

J: TRBJ1-1
D: NA
size: NA
V: TRBV12-3/TRBV12-4
CDR3: CASSLRDPRGNTEAFF
DNA: TGTGCCAGCAGTTTACGGGATCCGCGGGGGAACACTGAAGCTTTCTTT

J: TRBJ1-1
D: NA
size: NA
V: TRBV5-6
CDR3: CASSSPPGAEAFF
DNA: TGTGCCAGCAGCTCACCTCCTGGTGCTGAAGCTTTCTTT

J: TRBJ1-2
D: NA
size: few
V: TRBV20-1
CDR3: CSARDLLQQPYGYTF
DNA: TGCAGTGCTAGGGACCTATTACAGCAACCCTATGGCTACACCTTC

J: TRBJ2-1
D: NA
size: once
V: TRBV12-3/TRBV12-4
CDR3: CASAPRDSSSYNEQFF
DNA: TGTGCCAGCGCGCCCCGGGACTCCAGCTCCTACAATGAGCAGTTCTTC

J: TRBJ2-1
D: NA
size: NA
V: TRBV20-1
CDR3: CSFITSVSYNEQFF
DNA: TGCAGTTTTATAACCAGCGTCTCCTACAATGAGCAGTTCTTC

J: TRBJ2-2
D: NA
size: NA
V: TRBV5-5
CDR3: CASSFGGSTGELFF
DNA: TGTGCCAGCAGCTTCGGGGGTTCGACCGGGGAGCTGTTTTTT

J: TRBJ1-2
D: TRBD1
size: few
V: TRBV7-2
CDR3: CASSIGQGLDYGYTF
DNA: TGTGCCAGCAGCATCGGACAGGGTCTCGACTATGGCTACACCTTC

J: TRBJ2-3
D: NA
size: NA
V: TRBV7-6
CDR3: CASSLDSAISTDTQYF
DNA: TGTGCCAGCAGCTTGGACTCAGCGATTAGCACAGATACGCAGTATTTT

J: TRBJ1-4
D: TRBD1
size: few
V: TRBV7-2
CDR3: CASSWRQGAGEKLFF
DNA: TGTGCCAGCAGCTGGCGACAGGGGGCAGGAGAAAAACTGTTTTTT

J: TRBJ1-2
D: NA
size: few
V: TRBV7-2
CDR3: CASSSQTGSVGYTF
DNA: TGTGCCAGCAGCTCTCAAACAGGGAGTGTTGGCTACACCTTC

J: TRBJ1-1
D: NA
size: medium-sized
V: TRBV5-1
CDR3: CASSLEGVLVTEAFF
DNA: TGCGCCAGCAGCTTGGAGGGGGTATTGGTCACTGAAGCTTTCTTT

J: TRBJ1-1
D: NA
size: NA
V: TRBV29-1
CDR3: CSVATTGTEAFF
DNA: TGCAGCGTTGCAACTACAGGGACTGAAGCTTTCTTT

J: TRBJ2-2
D: TRBD1
size: NA
V: TRBV7-2
CDR3: CASSLVGGQGYTGELFF
DNA: TGTGCCAGCAGCTTAGTAGGGGGACAGGGTTACACCGGGGAGCTGTTTTTT

J: TRBJ1-2
D: TRBD1
size: few
V: TRBV7-9
CDR3: CASSLTRGSYGYTF
DNA: TGTGCCAGCAGCTTAACCAGGGGGTCCTATGGCTACACCTTC

J: TRBJ1-6
D: TRBD1
size: NA
V: TRBV28
CDR3: CASSPRITPGQGNSPLHF
DNA: TGTGCCAGCAGTCCCCGCATAACTCCGGGACAGGGGAATTCACCCCTCCACTTT

J: TRBJ1-5
D: NA
size: few
V: TRBV5-1
CDR3: CASSPWGSLNQPQHF
DNA: TGCGCCAGCAGCCCATGGGGCAGCCTCAATCAGCCCCAGCATTTT

J: TRBJ2-5
D: NA
size: NA
V: TRBV13
CDR3: CASSFGVEETQYF
DNA: TGTGCCAGCAGCTTTGGAGTGGAAGAGACCCAGTACTTC

J: TRBJ1-1
D: NA
size: once
V: TRBV7-9
CDR3: CASSPTGTSEAFF
DNA: TGTGCCAGCAGCCCAACAGGGACCTCTGAAGCTTTCTTT

J: TRBJ2-2
D: TRBD1
size: NA
V: TRBV10-3
CDR3: CATSGTGGLNTGELFF
DNA: TGTGCCACTTCCGGGACAGGGGGGCTGAACACCGGGGAGCTGTTTTTT

J: TRBJ1-5
D: TRBD1
size: NA
V: TRBV7-2
CDR3: CASSYQTTGSNQPQHF
DNA: TGTGCCAGCAGCTACCAGACGACAGGGAGCAATCAGCCCCAGCATTTT

J: TRBJ1-5
D: NA
size: NA
V: TRBV10-3
CDR3: CAIRLKGPGQPQHF
DNA: TGTGCCATCAGACTCAAAGGGCCTGGTCAGCCCCAGCATTTT

J: TRBJ1-3
D: NA
size: few
V: TRBV9
CDR3: CASSARDNSGNTIYF
DNA: TGTGCCAGCAGCGCCCGGGACAACTCTGGAAACACCATATATTTT

J: TRBJ1-1
D: NA
size: few
V: TRBV6-5
CDR3: CASRVGYFTMNTEAFF
DNA: TGTGCCAGCAGAGTAGGTTATTTTACCATGAACACTGAAGCTTTCTTT

J: TRBJ1-2
D: NA
size: NA
V: TRBV7-3
CDR3: CASSLRQGTNYGYTF
DNA: TGTGCCAGCAGCTTAAGGCAGGGTACTAACTATGGCTACACCTTC

J: TRBJ1-5
D: NA
size: NA
V: TRBV12-3/TRBV12-4
CDR3: CASSSRANQPQHF
DNA: TGTGCCAGCAGTTCCAGGGCGAATCAGCCCCAGCATTTT

J: TRBJ1-2
D: TRBD1
size: NA
V: TRBV18
CDR3: CASSRQGAVIGYTF
DNA: TGTGCCAGCTCACGACAGGGAGCAGTAATTGGCTACACCTTC

J: TRBJ1-4
D: NA
size: NA
V: TRBV12-3/TRBV12-4
CDR3: CASSLRRGEKLFF
DNA: TGTGCCAGCAGCCTACGGAGGGGCGAAAAACTGTTTTTT

J: TRBJ2-1
D: NA
size: NA
V: TRBV13
CDR3: CASLASSYNEQFF
DNA: TGTGCCAGCCTGGCTAGTTCCTACAATGAGCAGTTCTTC

J: TRBJ1-1
D: TRBD1
size: NA
V: TRBV7-2
CDR3: CASRRQGNTEAFF
DNA: TGTGCCAGCAGAAGACAGGGGAACACTGAAGCTTTCTTT

J: TRBJ2-1
D: TRBD2
size: NA
V: TRBV6-6
CDR3: CASSPRTSGTVYNEQFF
DNA: TGTGCCAGCAGTCCCCGGACTAGCGGGACTGTCTACAATGAGCAGTTCTTC

J: TRBJ1-1
D: TRBD1
size: large
V: TRBV27
CDR3: CASTQGAGVSTEAFF
DNA: TGTGCCAGCACCCAGGGGGCAGGGGTGAGCACTGAAGCTTTCTTT

J: TRBJ1-6
D: NA
size: NA
V: TRBV4-3
CDR3: CASSQDRIGKSPLHF
DNA: TGCGCCAGCAGCCAAGATAGAATAGGGAAGTCACCCCTCCACTTT

J: TRBJ1-3
D: NA
size: NA
V: TRBV12-3/TRBV12-4
CDR3: CASSPITSGNTIYF
DNA: TGTGCCAGCAGCCCTATCACCTCTGGAAACACCATATATTTT

J: TRBJ1-2
D: NA
size: NA
V: TRBV5-1
CDR3: CASSLTVNLEGYTF
DNA: TGCGCCAGCAGCTTGACGGTGAATCTAGAGGGCTACACCTTC

J: TRBJ1-5
D: NA
size: NA
V: TRBV28
CDR3: CASSLPRAANGQPQHF
DNA: TGTGCCAGCAGTTTGCCCCGGGCCGCTAATGGGCAGCCCCAGCATTTT

J: TRBJ1-1
D: TRBD1
size: NA
V: TRBV6-5
CDR3: CASRQTGVKPNTEAFF
DNA: TGTGCCAGCAGACAGACAGGGGTGAAACCGAACACTGAAGCTTTCTTT

J: TRBJ1-3
D: NA
size: few
V: TRBV7-2
CDR3: CASSLAAGLNTIYF
DNA: TGTGCCAGCAGCTTAGCGGCAGGGTTAAACACCATATATTTT

J: TRBJ1-6
D: NA
size: few
V: TRBV12-3/TRBV12-4
CDR3: CALEEQGTYNSPLHF
DNA: TGTGCCTTAGAGGAACAGGGAACCTATAATTCACCCCTCCACTTT

J: TRBJ1-4
D: NA
size: NA
V: TRBV6-5
CDR3: CASRTEYSLRGEKLFF
DNA: TGTGCCAGCAGGACTGAGTACAGCCTGCGGGGTGAAAAACTGTTTTTT

J: TRBJ1-2
D: NA
size: NA
V: TRBV28
CDR3: CASSLQDYGYTF
DNA: TGTGCCAGCAGTTTACAAGACTATGGCTACACCTTC

J: TRBJ1-2
D: NA
size: few
V: TRBV12-3/TRBV12-4
CDR3: CASSLLGAGTF
DNA: TGTGCCAGCAGTTTATTAGGGGCTGGTACCTTC

J: TRBJ1-5
D: TRBD1
size: NA
V: TRBV12-3/TRBV12-4
CDR3: CASSLAGTGWPQHF
DNA: TGTGCCAGCAGTCTGGCCGGGACAGGGTGGCCCCAGCATTTT

J: TRBJ1-1
D: NA
size: NA
V: TRBV12-3/TRBV12-4
CDR3: CASSLKGVSTEAFF
DNA: TGTGCCAGCAGTTTGAAGGGGGTGAGCACTGAAGCTTTCTTT